This record looks at one T cell receptor (beta chain) sequence and its context. This clone was recorded many times. Which antigen it targets is not known. Base quality data are lacking; no much larger clone is found one base away. This entry is derived from a study of shared clonotypes between healthy human individuals (dated by TCRdb to about 2020). With regard to the full study: Three men and a couple of women, aged 18 to 49 years, made up the cohort. For each donor, CD4 naive and CD4 memory were each given three plates, CD8 naive was given two plates, and CD8 memory was given one plate. To estimate repertoire size and how much clonotype sharing occurs between individuals, the study deeply sequenced the blood TCR repertoires of about 5 healthy adults. Different laboratories and diverse techniques were used to prepare libraries and sequence TCR repertoires, to increase sequencing depth and limit assay-specific biases. Each donor's leukapheresis produced roughly between about 0.85 and 10 billion PBMCs.

General conclusions and limits of the study: When a few donors were compared, the shared fraction of clonotypes was around 5% for naive CD4, over 3% for naive CD8, 2% to 2.5% for memory CD4, and 0.4% for memory CD8. Pairwise subsampling indicated that sequencing depth was expected to affect the degree of clonotype sharing among donors. Sampling was restricted to blood, and TCR repertoires in tissues likely differ from the TCR repertoires found in blood. Rarefaction of sorted-subset datasets indicated incomplete sequencing despite the large sequencing depth. Compared with non-shared clonotypes, clonotypes shared by all four sorted-subset donors had higher generation probabilities. Because the study included a small number of donors, the genetic and exposure-history diversity represented was limited. Larger estimated clonotype richness was generally found for naive subsets than for memory subsets.

TCR CDR3 regions were amplified from genomic DNA by multiplex PCR using the deep immunoSEQ assay. Genomic DNA extracted from each cell subset was distributed evenly over all wells of several immunoSEQ 96-well plates, and each plate served as one replicate. For sorted subsets, each replicate PCR was loaded with 200 ng genomic DNA, equivalent to about 30,000 T cell genomes. The purified libraries were quantified using a Qubit 3.0 fluorometer, sized with a Bioanalyzer 2100, and then quantified again using the KAPA Library Quantification kit. Every immunoSEQ 96-well plate was sequenced on a dedicated single-read 150-cycle Illumina NextSeq 550 flow cell. The authors' pipeline ran thus. Because the immunoSEQ output included only junctional sequences and no quality scores, the filtering could not be the same as the filtering used for full-length reads. To assign V/J genes and CDR3, sequences were annotated against IMGT germline references using PyIR, a Python wrapper for IgBLAST v1.9. Any read was removed if the V/J assignment was weak (E-value above 1e-6), the CDR3 was missing, or the read contained stop codons, out-of-frame junctions, or ambiguous translated residues. A V3J clonotype was defined by an identical inferred V gene, J gene, and CDR3 amino acid sequence. Percentage overlap between repertoires was computed as shared unique clonotypes divided by the size of the smaller repertoire. Three approaches were used to assess repertoire richness: RTK rarefaction, the Chao1 estimator, and Recon v2.1 estimates of unobserved clonotypes. Generation probabilities were computed with OLGA for all TCRbeta clonotypes obtained by the gDNA method from several donors. TCRdb provides this immuneACCESS table in a form limited to in-frame rearrangements. Some clones are lacking; in checked studies, under half of them reflect an unresolved V gene, and why the rest are absent is not known. That table supplies the V and J calls and clone size; D and trimming were determined from the DNA. A total of about 1 million clones appear in this sample, 65% to 80% of them only once. The top ten clonotypes cover roughly 1.4% of the sample.

V is cut by 6 bases and J by 4 bases, and the space between the germline ends is 16 bases. The CDR1 and CDR2 encoded by the germline V gene (reference sequence) are MNHNY and SVGAGI. The CDR3 has 16 amino acids, counting the end cysteine and phenylalanine. Kept here is only the CDR3 DNA, which spans 48 bases and is read in frame from base 1. Healthy HIV-negative adults with no recently reported acute infections or vaccinations were included as donors. Every donor was a Caucasian adult residing in Nashville, Tennessee, USA. CD4+ T cells were enriched through magnetic negative selection, after which naive cells were positively selected on CD45RA and the remaining negative fraction served as the memory subset. After blood collection by leukapheresis, PBMCs were isolated using Ficoll-Histopaque density gradient centrifugation and then cryopreserved in the vapor phase of liquid nitrogen. Analytical flow cytometry was used to check the purity and quantity of every magnetically sorted T cell population. From each sorted fraction, genomic DNA was isolated and quantified by UV absorbance on a Nanodrop 2000c.

Recombination linked TRBV6-6 to TRBJ1-6, with a tentative D gene TRBD1 over 6 matching bases. Sequencing used memory CD4+ T cells sorted from blood. In the paper's terms, the cell subset or site label means: CD45RA-negative fraction. The receptor was derived from a man aged 18 to 30 in good health. The CDR3: CASSPQGSIYNSPLHF. DNA sequence: TGTGCCAGCAGCCCACAGGGATCTATTTATAATTCACCCCTCCACTTT.